This entry is about one T cell receptor (beta chain). This table comes from immunoSEQ multiplex PCR, and its TCRdb copy is limited to in-frame clones, with some not included. In the table there are some 4,000 clones, over 25% of which are singletons. The trim removed 4 bases at V and 2 bases at J, leaving 1 base unmatched. The CDR3 consists of 15 residues. Germline lookup yields CDR1 SGHTA and CDR2 FQGNSA. The sample comes from a study of graft-versus-host responses after intestinal transplantation. The receptor was isolated from a human patient who was an organ donor for intestinal transplantation. The specimen was alloreactive CD4+ T cells from a mixed lymphocyte reaction culture, collected before transplantation. Subset defined: CFSE-low proliferating T cells sorted from roughly six-day pre-transplant mixed lymphocyte reaction (GvH or HvG direction). The genes are TRBV7-2 and TRBJ2-1, with TRBD2 matching 11 bases. The chain's CDR3 is CASSYSGGAYNEQFF. The CDR3, as DNA: TGTGCCAGCAGCTATAGCGGGGGGGCCTACAATGAGCAGTTCTTC.